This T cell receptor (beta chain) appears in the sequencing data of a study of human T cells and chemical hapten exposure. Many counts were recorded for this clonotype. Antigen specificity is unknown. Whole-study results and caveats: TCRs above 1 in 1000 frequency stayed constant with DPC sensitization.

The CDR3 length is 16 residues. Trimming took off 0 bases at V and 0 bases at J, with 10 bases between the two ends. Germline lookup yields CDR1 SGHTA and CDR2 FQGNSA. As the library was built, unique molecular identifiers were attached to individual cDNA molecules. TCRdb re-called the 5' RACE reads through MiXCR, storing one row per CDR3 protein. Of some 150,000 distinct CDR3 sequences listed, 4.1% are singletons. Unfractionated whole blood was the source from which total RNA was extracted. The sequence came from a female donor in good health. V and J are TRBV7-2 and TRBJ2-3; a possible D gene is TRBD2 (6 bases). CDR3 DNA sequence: TGTGCCAGCAGCTTAGCGGGGACTGGTAGCACAGATACGCAGTATTTT. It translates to CASSLAGTGSTDTQYF.